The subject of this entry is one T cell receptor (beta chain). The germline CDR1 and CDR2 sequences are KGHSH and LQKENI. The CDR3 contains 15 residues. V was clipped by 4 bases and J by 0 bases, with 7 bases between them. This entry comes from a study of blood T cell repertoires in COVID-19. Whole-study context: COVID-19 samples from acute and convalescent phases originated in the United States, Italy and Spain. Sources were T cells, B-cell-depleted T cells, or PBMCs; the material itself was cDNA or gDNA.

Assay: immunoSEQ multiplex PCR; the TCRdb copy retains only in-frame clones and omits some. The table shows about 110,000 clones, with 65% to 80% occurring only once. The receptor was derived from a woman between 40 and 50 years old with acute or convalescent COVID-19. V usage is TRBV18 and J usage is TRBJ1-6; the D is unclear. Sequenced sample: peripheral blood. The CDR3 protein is CASSQLSSYNSPLHF. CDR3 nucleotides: TGTGCCAGCTCACAGTTGAGCTCCTATAATTCACCCCTCCACTTT.